This T cell receptor beta chain was sequenced in a study of blood T cell repertoires in COVID-19. Turning to the study itself: Some COVID-19 samples were acute and others convalescent; all came from the United States, Italy and Spain. Sources were T cells, B-cell-depleted T cells, or PBMCs; the material itself was cDNA or gDNA.

The CDR3 runs to 15 residues. Losses at the gene ends were 6 bases for V and 0 bases for J; bases not matched to a gene: 3. Germline CDR1 is SGHAT and CDR2 is FQNNGV. In the study's own analysis: Amplification from reference gene primers served as the basis for estimated nucleated cell counts. Some clones are missing from TCRdb's copy, which holds only in-frame ones; the method was immunoSEQ multiplex PCR. V, J and clone size are those of that table, while D and trimming were read from the DNA. The sample has some 30,000 clones, about 90% seen once; the top ten hold approximately 47%. The TCR originated in a human donor in a cohort sampled during active COVID-19. The chain links TRBV11-2 to TRBJ2-1; 9 positions agree with TRBD2. The sequenced sample consisted of peripheral blood. CDR3 protein: CASSRGGASYNEQFF. In DNA form, the CDR3 reads TGTGCCAGCAGTCGCGGGGGGGCCTCCTACAATGAGCAGTTCTTC.